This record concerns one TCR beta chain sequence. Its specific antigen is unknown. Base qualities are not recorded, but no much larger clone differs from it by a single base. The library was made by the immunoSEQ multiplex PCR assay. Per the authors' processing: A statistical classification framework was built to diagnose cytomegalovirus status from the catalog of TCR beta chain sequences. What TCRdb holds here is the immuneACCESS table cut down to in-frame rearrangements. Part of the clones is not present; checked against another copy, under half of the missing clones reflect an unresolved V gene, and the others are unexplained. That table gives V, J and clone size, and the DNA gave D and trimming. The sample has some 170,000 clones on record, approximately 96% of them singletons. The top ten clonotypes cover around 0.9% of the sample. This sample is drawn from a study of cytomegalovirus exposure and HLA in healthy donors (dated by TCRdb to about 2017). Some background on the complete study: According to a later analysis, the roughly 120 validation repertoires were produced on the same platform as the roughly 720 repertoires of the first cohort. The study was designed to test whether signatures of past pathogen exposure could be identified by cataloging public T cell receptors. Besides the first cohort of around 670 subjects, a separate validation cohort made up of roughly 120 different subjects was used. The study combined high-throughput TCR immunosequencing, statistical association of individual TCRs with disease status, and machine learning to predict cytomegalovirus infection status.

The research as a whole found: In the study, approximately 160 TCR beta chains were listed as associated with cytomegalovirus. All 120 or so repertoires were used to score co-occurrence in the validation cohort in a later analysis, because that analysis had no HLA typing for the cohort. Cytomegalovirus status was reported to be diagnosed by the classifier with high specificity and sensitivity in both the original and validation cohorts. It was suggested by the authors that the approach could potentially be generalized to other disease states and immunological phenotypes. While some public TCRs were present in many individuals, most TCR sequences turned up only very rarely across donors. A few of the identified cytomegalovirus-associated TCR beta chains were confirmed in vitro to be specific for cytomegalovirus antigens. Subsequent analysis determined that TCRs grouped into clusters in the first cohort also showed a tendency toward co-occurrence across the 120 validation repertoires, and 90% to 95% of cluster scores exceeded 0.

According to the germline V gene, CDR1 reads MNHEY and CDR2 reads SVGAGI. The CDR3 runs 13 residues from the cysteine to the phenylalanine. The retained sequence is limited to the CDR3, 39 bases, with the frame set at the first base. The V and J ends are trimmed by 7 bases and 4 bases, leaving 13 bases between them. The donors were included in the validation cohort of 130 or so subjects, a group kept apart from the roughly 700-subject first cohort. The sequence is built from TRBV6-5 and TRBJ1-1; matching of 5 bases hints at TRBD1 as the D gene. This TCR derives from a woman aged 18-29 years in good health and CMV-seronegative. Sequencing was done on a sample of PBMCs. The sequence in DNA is TGTGCCAGCACCGAGACAGCCAGCACTGAAGCTTTCTTT. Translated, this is CASTETASTEAFF.